This T cell receptor beta chain comes out of a study of CXCR3-negative and CXCR3-positive naive CD8 T cells. The TRB cDNA libraries were prepared by 5' RACE with UMI labels. TCRdb re-called the 5' RACE reads and shows each CDR3 protein once, DNA omitted. In all, the sample yields under 85,000 distinct CDR3 sequences. Findings and caveats of the study: After cryopreservation, expression of CXCR3 was partially reduced, and most assays were run with fresh PBMCs. Naive subsets did not differ in surface CD5, and TRB CDR3 properties served to infer TCR strength.

Concerning this clonotype itself: Its antigen is not identified.

The sample taken for sequencing was naive CXCR3- CD8+ T cells from blood. Subset: CD45RO-CCR7+CD27+CD95- naive CD8+ T cells lacking CXCR3 (TNR3-). The TCR was taken from a human donor in good health. Some clones in this sample may be carry-over from other donors' samples.

The CDR3: CASSLLEGNEKFF. This chain links TRBV7-9 with TRBJ2-1; the TCRdb D gene call, TRBD2, has no DNA to confirm it. Germline CDR1 SEHNR, CDR2 FQNEAQ (reference sequence). There are 13 residues in the CDR3.